The 20 T cell receptor beta chains in this list originate from one sample, sequenced in a study of T cell changes during pregnancy in multiple sclerosis. Clones were read by immunoSEQ multiplex PCR, and TCRdb kept only the in-frame ones, dropping some. The sample records under 55,000 clones, approximately 94% being singletons. The starting material was CD4+ T cells from peripheral blood mononuclear cells, obtained in the third trimester of pregnancy. Receptors originate from a female donor with multiple sclerosis, enrolled in a pregnancy study.

This clone was counted a single time. V and J are TRBV7-3 and TRBJ2-3; D perhaps matches TRBD2 (6 bases). The germline V gene has CDR1 SGHTA and CDR2 FQGTGA. The ends were cut back, 4 bases at V and 4 bases at J, with 18 bases in the middle. This CDR3 contains 16 residues. CDR3 in DNA: TGTGCCAGCAGCTGGGGTCTAGCGAGGGGCCCAGATACGCAGTATTTT. It encodes CASSWGLARGPDTQYF.

V and J are TRBV10-1 and TRBJ1-1; 9 bases agree with TRBD1. Per germline, CDR1 WNHNN and CDR2 SYGVQD (reference sequence). The trim removed 9 bases at V and 2 bases at J, leaving 13 bases unmatched. The CDR3 consists of 16 residues. The CDR3 region is CASKDRGAHPNTEAFF. Here the CDR3 DNA reads TGCGCCAGTAAGGACAGGGGAGCCCACCCAAACACTGAAGCTTTCTTT.

This clone was seen a single time. The rearrangement links TRBV10-3 to TRBJ2-7, with a possible D match to TRBD2 (6 bases). Germline-derived CDR1 and CDR2 are ENHRY and SYGVKD. V lost 2 bases and J lost 4, with 12 bases in between. The CDR3 totals 14 residues. In DNA, the CDR3 is TGTGCCATCAGTGAGAAGGGACTTGAATACGAGCAGTACTTC. Its translation: CAISEKGLEYEQYF.

V gene TRBV6-1 combines with J gene TRBJ2-2, with 11 positions matching TRBD2. Germline CDR1 reads MNHNS; CDR2 reads SASEGT. V trimming: 4 bases; J trimming: 8 bases; junction bases outside the gene matches: 9. The CDR3 spans 16 residues. The CDR3 here is CASSGASGRRTGELFF. CDR3 nucleotides: TGTGCCAGCAGTGGGGCTAGCGGGAGGCGAACAGGGGAGCTGTTTTTT.

V gene TRBV2 combines with J gene TRBJ2-4; TRBD1 matches at 7 bases. Losses at the gene ends were 1 base for V and 9 bases for J; bases not matched to a gene: 9. Germline assignment: CDR1 SNHLY and CDR2 FYNNEI. The CDR3 has 15 residues. The CDR3 DNA is TGTGCCAGCAGTGAAGAGGGGGCTAGTCGGCGCATTCAGTACTTC. Its protein is CASSEEGASRRIQYF.

The chain links TRBV20-1 to TRBJ2-1; TRBD2 aligns across 8 bases. Germline CDR1 is DFQATT and CDR2 is SNEGSKA (reference sequence). With 3 bases clipped from V and 15 bases from J, the junction kept 7 bases outside the gene matches. The CDR3 length is 11 residues. CDR3 nucleotides: TGCAGTGCTAGCGGGGGGGCCGTCCGGTTCTTC. Translated, it gives CSASGGAVRFF.

The chain joins TRBV5-1 to TRBJ1-1, with D possibly matching TRBD1 (5 bases). Germline CDR1 and CDR2: SGHRS and YFSETQ. CDR3 length: 17 residues. The V end lost 0 bases, the J end lost 4 bases, and 19 bases lay between the germline ends. The CDR3: CASSLGAGLRVGTEAFF. CDR3 in DNA: TGCGCCAGCAGCTTGGGGGCAGGGCTTAGGGTTGGCACTGAAGCTTTCTTT.

The CDR3 loop reads CASSLAGGDEQFF. CDR3 sequence (DNA): TGTGCCAGTTCACTAGCGGGGGGGGACGAGCAGTTCTTC. The chain recombines TRBV19 with TRBJ2-1; 13 nucleotides match TRBD2. Germline V gives CDR1 LNHDA, CDR2 SQIVND (reference sequence). CDR3 size: 13 residues. The junction had 5 bases not matched to a gene; V was cut back by 8 bases and J by 10 bases. Drawing the rest from reference TRBV19 and TRBJ2-1, the complete variable domain is DGGITQSPKYLFRKEGQNVTLSCEQNLNHDAMYWYRQDPGQGLRLIYYSQIVNDFQKGDIAEGYSVSREKKESFPLTVTSAQKNPTAFYLCASSLAGGDEQFFGPGTRLTVL.

The chain couples TRBV18 to TRBJ1-2, with 8 nucleotides matching TRBD1. The CDR3 has 15 amino acids. The J segment lost 8 bases and the V segment lost 3 bases, leaving 11 bases of the junction unmatched. Germline CDR1 KGHSH, CDR2 LQKENI. The DNA of the CDR3 is TGTGCCAGCTCACCGTCGACAGGGGACCAATGGGGCTACACCTTC. Translating gives CASSPSTGDQWGYTF. The variable domain in full, with the rest retrieved from reference TRBV18 and TRBJ1-2, is NAGVMQNPRHLVRRRGQEARLRCSPMKGHSHVYWYRQLPEEGLKFMVYLQKENIIDESGMPKERFSAEFPKEGPSILRIQQVVRGDSAAYFCASSPSTGDQWGYTFGSGTRLTVV.

The chain uses TRBV10-3 and TRBJ2-1, with 7 bases identical to TRBD1. The CDR3 totals 13 residues. Unmatched junction bases numbered 5, after V lost 6 bases and J lost 6 bases. Germline loops: CDR1 ENHRY, CDR2 SYGVKD. The CDR3 DNA reads TGTGCCATCAGGGGGGACAGAAGCAATGAGCAGTTCTTC. Protein sequence: CAIRGDRSNEQFF.

The rearrangement links TRBV5-1 to TRBJ2-3; 9 bases map to TRBD1. The length of the CDR3 is 16 residues. Germline V gene lookup returns CDR1 SGHRS and CDR2 YFSETQ. V was clipped by 2 bases and J by 2 bases; unmatched bases: 6. CDR3 loop: CASSFGQGRTTDTQYF. For the CDR3, the DNA is TGCGCCAGCAGCTTCGGACAGGGGCGAACCACAGATACGCAGTATTTT.

The gene calls are TRBV5-5 and TRBJ2-2; 10 bases are a match to TRBD2. This CDR3 region has 15 residues. Losses at the gene ends were 4 bases for V and 6 bases for J; bases not matched to a gene: 6. In germline, CDR1 is SGHKS, CDR2 YYEKEE (reference sequence). CDR3 amino acids: CASSLSGGAPGELFF. Here the CDR3 DNA reads TGTGCCAGCAGCCTCAGCGGGGGGGCCCCCGGGGAGCTGTTTTTT.

J is TRBJ1-4 and V is TRBV5-1; D uncertain. This CDR3 spans 17 amino acids. CDR1 is SGHRS and CDR2 is YFSETQ in the germline V gene. Trimming cost V 2 bases and J 5 bases, with 19 bases left between them. The CDR3: CASSFLPPRESNEKLFF. The CDR3 bases are TGCGCCAGCAGCTTTCTCCCCCCGCGTGAATCAAATGAAAAACTGTTTTTT.

The rearrangement links TRBV15 to TRBJ2-7; D unclear. Germline-derived CDR1 and CDR2 are LNHNV and YYDKDF (reference sequence). The CDR3 spans 15 residues. V was clipped by 0 bases and J by 7 bases, with 16 bases between them. As DNA, the CDR3 is TGTGCCACCAGCAGAGATGATGGTCGAGGTAGGGAGCAGTACTTC. Translation: CATSRDDGRGREQYF.

This chain links TRBV5-4 with TRBJ1-1; the D is unclear. V lost 2 bases, J lost 2 bases, and 13 bases lay in between. Germline-derived CDR1 and CDR2 are SGHNT and YYREEE (reference sequence). This CDR3 has 15 amino acids. The CDR3 bases are TGTGCCAGCAGCTTTGGCGGGCAGATAAACACTGAAGCTTTCTTT. This sequence encodes CASSFGGQINTEAFF. The variable domain in full, with the rest retrieved from reference TRBV5-4 and TRBJ1-1, is ETGVTQSPTHLIKTRGQQVTLRCSSQSGHNTVSWYQQALGQGPQFIFQYYREEENGRGNFPPRFSGLQFPNYSSELNVNALELDDSALYLCASSFGGQINTEAFFGQGTRLTVV.

The chain recombines TRBV19 with TRBJ2-1; 9 bases map to TRBD1. This CDR3 has 15 amino acids. J gave up 7 bases and V 5 bases, and 9 bases lay outside the gene matches. From germline, CDR1 is LNHDA and CDR2 SQIVND (reference sequence). The CDR3 region is CASSSPGQGKNEQFF. For the CDR3, the DNA is TGTGCCAGTAGTTCGCCGGGACAGGGTAAAAATGAGCAGTTCTTC.

The gene calls are TRBV7-9 and TRBJ1-1; D possibly corresponds to TRBD1 (6 bases). The CDR3 loop spans 15 amino acids. The germline gives CDR1 SEHNR, CDR2 FQNEAQ (reference sequence). Trimming took 5 bases from V and 1 from J, leaving 14 bases between them. CDR3 sequence: CASSAQTRGNTEAFF. The CDR3 bases are TGTGCCAGCAGCGCCCAGACCAGGGGGAACACTGAAGCTTTCTTT. Full variable domain (remainder filled in from reference TRBV7-9 and TRBJ1-1): DTGVSQNPRHKITKRGQNVTFRCDPISEHNRLYWYRQTLGQGPEFLTYFQNEAQLEKSRLLSDRFSAERPKGSFSTLEIQRTEQGDSAMYLCASSAQTRGNTEAFFGQGTRLTVV.

The rearrangement joins TRBV27 to TRBJ2-3; 10 nucleotides line up with TRBD2. With V trimmed by 5 bases and J by 0 bases, 14 bases remained unmatched. Germline CDR1 is MNHEY and CDR2 is SMNVEV (reference sequence). The CDR3 length is 19 residues. This CDR3 is CASSPFTSGTSPSTDTQYF. CDR3 DNA: TGTGCCAGCAGTCCCTTCACTAGCGGGACCTCTCCTAGCACAGATACGCAGTATTTT.

This rearrangement joins TRBV10-3 to TRBJ1-1, with 8 bases aligning to TRBD1. Germline trimming cut 6 bases from V and 3 bases from J; bases unmatched to any gene: 9. Per the germline V gene, CDR1 is ENHRY and CDR2 is SYGVKD. There are 15 residues in the CDR3. As DNA, the CDR3 is TGTGCCATCAGCCTACGGACAGGGACGCACACTGAAGCTTTCTTT. Amino acids: CAISLRTGTHTEAFF.

The CDR3 DNA is TGCGCCAGCAGCCAAGACTGGACAGATAATCAGCCCCAGCATTTT. The encoded protein is CASSQDWTDNQPQHF. The chain couples TRBV4-1 to TRBJ1-5; tentative D call: TRBD1 (6 bases). The CDR3 is made up of 15 amino acids. In germline, CDR1 is MGHRA, CDR2 YSYEKL. Trimming stripped 0 bases from V and 4 bases from J, with 10 bases between.